These 28 T cell receptor beta chains came from one sample sequenced in a study of blood T cell repertoires in COVID-19. Some clones are missing from TCRdb's copy, which holds only in-frame ones; the method was immunoSEQ multiplex PCR. The sample includes approximately 120,000 clones, 85% to 90% of them seen just once. The sample was peripheral blood. These receptors came from a human donor in a cohort sampled during active COVID-19.

CDR3 amino acids: CASSRSRGPSQETQYF. The CDR3 nucleotides are TGTGCCAGCAGCCGATCCAGGGGGCCTAGTCAGGAGACCCAGTACTTC. The J gene is TRBJ2-5, the V gene TRBV7-9; TRBD1 agrees at 8 bases. This CDR3 region has 16 residues. CDR1 SEHNR and CDR2 FQNEAQ come from the germline V gene (reference sequence). V dropped 5 bases and J dropped 5; count of bases not matched to a gene: 13.

The V and J genes are TRBV27 and TRBJ2-1; maybe TRBD1 (6 bases). Germline CDR1 reads MNHEY; CDR2 reads SMNVEV (reference sequence). The V and J ends lost 5 bases and 0 bases respectively, with 11 bases between them. The CDR3 has 15 residues. The CDR3 bases are TGTGCCAGCAGTGCCCCAGGGGCCTCCTACAATGAGCAGTTCTTC. Amino acid sequence: CASSAPGASYNEQFF.

This chain's CDR3 is CASSKVLSEVDQGFDSPLHF. In nucleotides, the CDR3 is TGTGCCAGCAGCAAAGTCTTGTCGGAGGTGGACCAGGGGTTTGATTCACCCCTCCACTTT. The V gene is TRBV21-1, the J gene TRBJ1-6; the table gives TRBD1 as D, unverified against the DNA. TRBV21-1 is marked as a pseudogene. CDR3 length: 20 amino acids.

The DNA for the CDR3 is TGCGCCAGCAGCTTGGTTGCGGCGAGCTCCTACAATGAGCAGTTCTTC. Translated, it gives CASSLVAASSYNEQFF. The chain combines TRBV5-1 with TRBJ2-1; D call uncertain. Germline V gives CDR1 SGHRS, CDR2 YFSETQ. Deletions cut 0 bases from V and 0 bases from J, with 10 bases between. This CDR3 contains 16 residues. Drawing the rest from reference TRBV5-1 and TRBJ2-1, the complete variable domain is KAGVTQTPRYLIKTRGQQVTLSCSPISGHRSVSWYQQTPGQGLQFLFEYFSETQRNKGNFPGRFSGRQFSNSRSEMNVSTLELGDSALYLCASSLVAASSYNEQFFGPGTRLTVL.

The chain carries TRBV19 and TRBJ1-1; D perhaps matches TRBD1 (5 bases). CDR3 size: 15 residues. The V gene lost 3 bases and the J gene lost 4 bases, with 15 bases spanning the gap. The germline V gene has CDR1 LNHDA and CDR2 SQIVND (reference sequence). The CDR3 DNA sequence: TGTGCCAGTAGTATTGGTGGTCAGGGAGGCACTGAAGCTTTCTTT. This encodes CASSIGGQGGTEAFF.

The chain carries TRBV4-1 and TRBJ1-2; 9 bases match TRBD1. This CDR3 has 14 residues. Germline-derived CDR1 and CDR2 are MGHRA and YSYEKL. The V and J ends lost 2 bases and 4 bases, in that order; junction bases with no gene match: 2. CDR3 protein: CASSQTTGGYGYTF. DNA of the CDR3: TGCGCCAGCAGCCAAACGACAGGGGGCTATGGCTACACCTTC.

For this clone: The same CDR3 is also encoded by other DNA sequences in this sample. This chain uses TRBV5-1 with TRBJ1-2, with unresolved D. Germline V gene sequence: CDR1 SGHRS, CDR2 YFSETQ. V shed 0 bases and J shed 2 bases, with 5 bases lying between them. The CDR3 sequence is 13 residues long. This CDR3 is CASSLARNYGYTF. The CDR3 nucleotides are TGCGCCAGCAGCTTGGCCCGGAACTATGGCTACACCTTC. The whole variable domain, remainder taken from reference TRBV5-1 and TRBJ1-2, is KAGVTQTPRYLIKTRGQQVTLSCSPISGHRSVSWYQQTPGQGLQFLFEYFSETQRNKGNFPGRFSGRQFSNSRSEMNVSTLELGDSALYLCASSLARNYGYTFGSGTRLTVV.

The gene calls are TRBV7-2 and TRBJ1-6; 9 bases map to TRBD1. V shed 4 bases, J shed 8 bases, and the junction held 6 bases outside the gene matches. Germline-derived CDR1 and CDR2 are SGHTA and FQGNSA. This CDR3 contains 15 residues. The CDR3 coding sequence is TGTGCCAGCAGCTCGTGGACAGGGGAACATTCACCCCTCCACTTT. Translating gives CASSSWTGEHSPLHF.

CDR3 loop: CASSDSLTGATDTQYF. The CDR3, as DNA: TGCGCCAGCAGTGATTCCCTGACAGGGGCCACAGATACGCAGTATTTT. This sequence joins TRBV10-1 and TRBJ2-3, with 8 bases that match TRBD1. V gave up 3 bases and J gave up 2 bases; unmatched junction bases: 7. The CDR3 sequence is 16 residues long. Germline loops: CDR1 WNHNN, CDR2 SYGVQD (reference sequence).

This clone has a handful of counts. This chain joins TRBV6-5 and TRBJ2-3; TRBD2 agrees at 11 bases. Germline-derived CDR1 and CDR2 are MNHEY and SVGAGI. The CDR3 extends over 15 amino acids. After removal of 6 bases from V and 6 bases from J, the junction contained 8 bases not matched to a gene. The CDR3, as DNA: TGTGCCAGCAGAGATAGCGGGAGGGCGGGGGATACGCAGTATTTT. Translated, it gives CASRDSGRAGDTQYF.

CDR3 residues: CASSFYRGGEKLFF. The CDR3 coding sequence is TGTGCCAGCAGCTTCTACAGGGGGGGGGAAAAACTGTTTTTT. The chain recombines TRBV11-2 with TRBJ1-4; 8 nucleotides match TRBD1. There are 14 residues in the CDR3. With 3 bases clipped from V and 8 bases from J, the junction kept 5 bases outside the gene matches. Germline V lookup: CDR1 SGHAT, CDR2 FQNNGV.

The chain combines TRBV5-1 with TRBJ1-2; D is uncertain. Trimming left V 2 bases short and J 0 bases short, with 8 bases between. Per the germline V gene, CDR1 is SGHRS and CDR2 is YFSETQ. The CDR3 sequence is 14 residues long. The CDR3 protein is CASSFGDANYGYTF. CDR3 in DNA: TGCGCCAGCAGCTTCGGGGATGCTAACTATGGCTACACCTTC. The full variable domain, completed using reference TRBV5-1 and TRBJ1-2, is KAGVTQTPRYLIKTRGQQVTLSCSPISGHRSVSWYQQTPGQGLQFLFEYFSETQRNKGNFPGRFSGRQFSNSRSEMNVSTLELGDSALYLCASSFGDANYGYTFGSGTRLTVV.

The chain recombines TRBV9 with TRBJ2-1, with TRBD2 matching over 10 bases. CDR3 size: 18 residues. CDR1 SGDLS and CDR2 YYNGEE come from the germline V gene. Unmatched junction bases numbered 10, after V lost 0 bases and J lost 4 bases. The CDR3 spells CASSVGGFGLAVYNEQFF. The CDR3 nucleotides are TGTGCCAGCAGCGTAGGAGGTTTCGGACTAGCGGTTTACAATGAGCAGTTCTTC.

The chain recombines TRBV4-1 with TRBJ2-7; TRBD2 is a possible D gene (6 bases). CDR1 MGHRA and CDR2 YSYEKL come from the germline V gene. CDR3 length: 15 amino acids. V was shortened by 1 base and J by 3 bases, with 13 bases between the two germline ends. The chain's CDR3 is CASSQGQRAGYEQYF. CDR3 nucleotide sequence: TGCGCCAGCAGCCAAGGTCAGCGGGCTGGCTACGAGCAGTACTTC.

The rearrangement links TRBV28 to TRBJ2-7, with 7 bases identical to TRBD2. V gave up 7 bases and J gave up 4 bases; unmatched junction bases: 7. Germline assignment: CDR1 MDHEN and CDR2 SYDVKM. The CDR3 is made up of 13 amino acids. Here the CDR3 reads CASNGGSFYEQYF. The CDR3 DNA sequence: TGTGCCAGCAACGGCGGGAGTTTTTACGAGCAGTACTTC.

This clone showed up just once. DNA of the CDR3: TGTGCCAGCAGCCAAGGTGGACAGGTACCCAATTCACCCCTCCACTTT. This sequence encodes CASSQGGQVPNSPLHF. The chain is built from TRBV3-1 (or the pseudogene TRBV3-2) and TRBJ1-6; 7 nucleotides align to TRBD1. Trimming at V came to 1 base and at J to 7 bases, leaving 7 bases not matched to a gene. The CDR3 has 16 residues. Germline V gives CDR1 LGHDT, CDR2 YNNKEL (reference sequence).

The CDR3 coding sequence is TGCAGCGGGGGGACAGGGGGCTACGAGCAGTACTTC. As protein: CSGGTGGYEQYF. V and J are TRBV29-1 and TRBJ2-7; 11 bases fit TRBD1. Germline V gene lookup returns CDR1 SQVTM and CDR2 ANQGSEA. V dropped 7 bases and J dropped 3; count of bases not matched to a gene: 2. This CDR3 is built from 12 residues.

V and J are TRBV5-4 and TRBJ2-5; tentatively, D is TRBD1 (6 bases). CDR3 length: 13 residues. Looked up from germline, CDR1 is SGHNT and CDR2 is YYREEE (reference sequence). Trimming took 4 bases from V and 5 from J, leaving 12 bases between them. The CDR3 region is CASSQGTLETQYF. CDR3 nucleotide sequence: TGTGCCAGCAGCCAGGGGACCTTGGAGACCCAGTACTTC.

This chain uses TRBV27 with TRBJ2-2, with TRBD1 matching over 10 bases. Germline V gives CDR1 MNHEY, CDR2 SMNVEV (reference sequence). V trimming: 4 bases; J trimming: 7 bases; junction bases outside the gene matches: 9. The CDR3 runs 16 residues. DNA of the CDR3: TGTGCCAGCAGTTCTACCGGGACAGGGGTTGGCGGGGAGCTGTTTTTT. Translated: CASSSTGTGVGGELFF.

This clone was observed once. As DNA, the CDR3 is TGTGCCAGCAGCCGGGGGGGTTCGGATACGCAGTATTTT. It encodes CASSRGGSDTQYF. The gene calls are TRBV7-8 and TRBJ2-3, with 8 bases identical to TRBD2. Germline-derived CDR1 and CDR2 are SGHVS and FQNEAQ. This CDR3 is built from 13 residues. Trimming at V came to 5 bases and at J to 6 bases, leaving 4 bases not matched to a gene.

The J gene is TRBJ2-3, the V gene TRBV6-5; possible D gene TRBD2, 6 bases. This CDR3 region has 14 residues. Germline-derived CDR1 and CDR2 are MNHEY and SVGAGI. Trimming cost V 6 bases and J 2 bases, with 12 bases left between them. The CDR3 DNA is TGTGCCAGCAGCAGGGACTTACCCACAGATACGCAGTATTTT. This gives the protein CASSRDLPTDTQYF.

The chain employs TRBV24-1 and TRBJ2-2, with D possibly TRBD1 on 6 matching bases. This CDR3 is built from 14 residues. Trimming left V 7 bases short and J 3 bases short, with 11 bases between. Germline-derived CDR1 and CDR2 are KGHDR and SFDVKD. The CDR3 sequence is CATRGGFDTGELFF. CDR3 DNA: TGTGCCACCAGAGGGGGTTTTGACACCGGGGAGCTGTTTTTT.

The table lists this clone with a few counts. V is TRBV6-8 and J is TRBJ1-2; D remains unclear. Germline V CDR1 and CDR2: MNHGY, SAAAGT. V shed 5 bases and J shed 4 bases, with 2 bases lying between them. There are 10 residues in the CDR3. This CDR3 reads CASSLYGYTF. The CDR3 nucleotides read TGTGCCAGCAGTCTCTATGGCTACACCTTC.

V and J are TRBV5-1 and TRBJ2-1, with 13 bases matching TRBD2. This CDR3 region has 15 residues. The junction had 3 bases not matched to a gene; V was cut back by 1 base and J by 8 bases. CDR1 is SGHRS, CDR2 YFSETQ, per germline. The CDR3 is CASSLRTSGSYEQFF. CDR3 bases: TGCGCCAGCAGCTTGCGGACTAGCGGGAGCTATGAGCAGTTCTTC.

The chain carries TRBV5-1 and TRBJ2-1; the match to TRBD2 covers 9 bases. This CDR3 has 15 residues. Germline lookup yields CDR1 SGHRS and CDR2 YFSETQ. V shed 3 bases, J shed 5 bases, and the junction held 6 bases outside the gene matches. The DNA for the CDR3 is TGCGCCAGCAGCTGGGCGGGGGGGAGTAACAATGAGCAGTTCTTC. This sequence encodes CASSWAGGSNNEQFF. The full variable domain, with the rest looked up from reference TRBV5-1 and TRBJ2-1, is KAGVTQTPRYLIKTRGQQVTLSCSPISGHRSVSWYQQTPGQGLQFLFEYFSETQRNKGNFPGRFSGRQFSNSRSEMNVSTLELGDSALYLCASSWAGGSNNEQFFGPGTRLTVL.

This clone was seen more than once but under ten times. This CDR3 is CASSLFAGGGEQYF. The DNA of the CDR3 is TGTGCCAGCAGCTTGTTTGCGGGGGGCGGAGAGCAGTACTTC. The genes are TRBV5-6 and TRBJ2-7; the match to TRBD2 covers 8 bases. J was trimmed by 7 bases and V by 1 base; bases with no gene match: 7. The CDR3 sequence is 14 residues long. Looked up from germline, CDR1 is SGHDT and CDR2 is YYEEEE.

This clone was detected once. The genes are TRBV7-2 and TRBJ1-5; possible D gene TRBD1, 6 bases. Germline CDR1 reads SGHTA; CDR2 reads FQGNSA. CDR3 size: 15 residues. V lost 4 bases and J lost 1, with 11 bases in between. CDR3 loop: CASSSLTGSNQPQHF. The CDR3 DNA is TGTGCCAGCAGCTCGTTAACAGGGAGCAATCAGCCCCAGCATTTT.

The chain carries TRBV12-3 or TRBV12-4 and TRBJ2-7, with a tentative D call TRBD1 (6 bases). Trimming took off 6 bases at V and 7 bases at J, with 13 bases between the two ends. The CDR3 consists of 12 residues. The CDR3 sequence is CASSLQGPEQYF. The CDR3 region has the DNA TGTGCCAGCAGCCTACAGGGTCCTGAGCAGTACTTC.